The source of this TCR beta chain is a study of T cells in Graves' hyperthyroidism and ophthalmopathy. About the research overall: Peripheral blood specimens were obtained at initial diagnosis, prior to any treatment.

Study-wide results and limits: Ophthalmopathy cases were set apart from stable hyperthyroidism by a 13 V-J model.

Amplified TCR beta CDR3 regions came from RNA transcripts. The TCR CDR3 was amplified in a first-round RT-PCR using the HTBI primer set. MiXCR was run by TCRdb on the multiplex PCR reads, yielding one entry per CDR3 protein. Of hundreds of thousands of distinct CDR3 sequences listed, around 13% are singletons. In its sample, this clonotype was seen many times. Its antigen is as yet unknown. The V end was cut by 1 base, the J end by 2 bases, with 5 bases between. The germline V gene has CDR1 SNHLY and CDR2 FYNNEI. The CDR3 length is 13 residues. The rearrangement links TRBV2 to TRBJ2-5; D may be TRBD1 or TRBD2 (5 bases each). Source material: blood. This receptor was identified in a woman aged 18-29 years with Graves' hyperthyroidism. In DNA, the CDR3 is TGTGCCAGCAGTGAAGGGGGGCAAGAGACCCAGTACTTC. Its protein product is CASSEGGQETQYF.